These 8 T cell receptor beta chains came from one sample sequenced in a study of vaccination effects on CD4 cells after COVID-19. Expansion with viral peptide pools was applied to antigen-specific CD4+ T cells by the ViraFEST assay prior to sequencing. Culture proceeded for about 11 days, and CD4+ T cells were then isolated. Participants received two doses of either the BNT162b2 or mRNA-1273 vaccine. These TCRs are of unknown antigen specificity. The data were produced by immunoSEQ multiplex PCR, yet TCRdb's version contains in-frame clones alone and is incomplete. The table records about 22,000 clones, approximately 72% of them present only once. The sequenced sample was CD4+ T cells from PBMCs cultured with HCoV-NL63 spike peptides, obtained after COVID-19 vaccination. The receptors here all came from a human donor who received a COVID-19 vaccine.

The genes are TRBV30 and TRBJ2-2; D is unresolved. Looked up from germline, CDR1 is GTSNPN and CDR2 is SVGIG (reference sequence). V was trimmed by 0 bases and J by 4 bases, leaving 9 bases between them. The CDR3 contains 14 residues. This CDR3 is CAWSVGHTTGELFF. CDR3 in DNA: TGTGCCTGGAGTGTCGGTCACACCACCGGGGAGCTGTTTTTT.

This clone was seen only a few times. The genes are TRBV6-5 and TRBJ1-2; D ambiguous. CDR1 is MNHEY and CDR2 is SVGAGI in the germline V gene. The V gene lost 6 bases and the J gene lost 0 bases, with 14 bases spanning the gap. This CDR3 region has 15 residues. The CDR3 reads CASRVNTGANYGYTF. The CDR3, as DNA: TGTGCCAGCAGAGTGAATACGGGAGCTAACTATGGCTACACCTTC.

This clone has a handful of counts. The J gene is TRBJ2-7, the V gene TRBV7-6, with TRBD1 matching over 8 bases. Germline CDR1 SGHVS, CDR2 FNYEAQ. The CDR3 is 16 amino acids. Trimming removed 5 bases from V and 2 bases from J; junction bases left unmatched: 11. CDR3 bases: TGTGCCAGCAGCCAGCCCGGAGCACAGGGGGCCTACGAGCAGTACTTC. Translation gives CASSQPGAQGAYEQYF.

This rearrangement joins TRBV12-3 or TRBV12-4 to TRBJ1-3; D uncertain. CDR3 size: 13 residues. V was pared by 4 bases and J by 4 bases, with 8 bases between. CDR3 DNA sequence: TGTGCCAGCAGTTACAACTTCGGAAACACCATATATTTT. Translating it yields CASSYNFGNTIYF.

The J gene is TRBJ1-3, the V gene TRBV6-6, with D maybe TRBD1 (5 bases). Germline CDR1 MNHNY, CDR2 SVGAGI (reference sequence). CDR3 size: 12 residues. V shed 6 bases and J shed 3 bases, with 6 bases lying between them. CDR3 sequence reads: CASRGVGNTIYF. Written as DNA, the CDR3 is TGTGCCAGCAGGGGGGTTGGAAACACCATATATTTT.

The V call is TRBV5-1, the J call TRBJ1-2; D is uncertain. The germline gives CDR1 SGHRS, CDR2 YFSETQ. The CDR3 loop spans 14 amino acids. Deletions cut 3 bases from V and 5 bases from J, with 14 bases between. CDR3 sequence reads: CASSSLTTDYGYTF. The CDR3 coding sequence is TGCGCCAGCAGCTCGCTGACAACCGATTATGGCTACACCTTC.

This rearrangement joins TRBV6-6 to TRBJ1-1; 9 bases line up with TRBD1. The CDR3 spans 16 residues. Germline V gene sequence: CDR1 MNHNY, CDR2 SVGAGI (reference sequence). V lost 4 bases, J lost 0 bases, and 6 bases stayed unmatched. For the CDR3, the DNA is TGTGCCAGCAGTTTGGGACAGGGCACGTTGAACACTGAAGCTTTCTTT. Protein: CASSLGQGTLNTEAFF.

The gene calls are TRBV5-1 and TRBJ2-1, with D tentatively TRBD1 (5 bases). Germline V gene lookup returns CDR1 SGHRS and CDR2 YFSETQ. V was trimmed by 4 bases and J by 1 base, leaving 15 bases between them. The CDR3 covers 16 residues. CDR3 sequence (DNA): TGCGCCAGCAGCCGTAGTACAGGATTTTCCTACAATGAGCAGTTCTTC. Encoded protein: CASSRSTGFSYNEQFF.